Following are 20 T cell receptor beta chains from one sample sequenced in a study of blood T cell repertoires in COVID-19 (TCRdb year 2020). The library was prepared using the immunoSEQ multiplex PCR assay. Here the immuneACCESS table is served through TCRdb, limited to in-frame sequences with V and J called. Missing clones are a known gap in these copies; in checked studies unresolved V genes cover under half, and the rest lacks a known reason. This sample is represented by 200,000 to 250,000 clones; 80% of them were singletons. Around 13% of the sample goes to the ten largest clones. Sequenced: peripheral blood. Receptors originate from a human donor in a cohort sampled during active COVID-19.

The rearrangement joins TRBV28 to TRBJ2-7; no definite D call. The CDR3 sequence is 10 residues long. Trimming shortened V by 6 bases and J by 7 bases, and 7 bases separated the two germline ends. The germline V gene encodes CDR1 MDHEN and CDR2 SYDVKM. This chain's CDR3 is CASSTLEQYF. The CDR3 DNA reads TGTGCCAGCAGCACCCTAGAGCAGTACTTC.

The chain links TRBV27 to TRBJ2-7; D not resolved. This CDR3 spans 11 amino acids. CDR1 is MNHEY, CDR2 SMNVEV, per germline (reference sequence). The ends were cut back, 9 bases at V and 4 bases at J, with 10 bases in the middle. The CDR3 DNA is TGTGCCAGTAAACAGAATTACGAGCAGTACTTC. This gives the protein CASKQNYEQYF.

This clone was picked up a small number of times. The chain carries TRBV18 and TRBJ2-7, with D possibly being TRBD1 (6 bases). Trimming shortened V by 2 bases and J by 3 bases, and 11 bases separated the two germline ends. The CDR3 runs 14 residues. The germline V gene has CDR1 KGHSH and CDR2 LQKENI. The CDR3 sequence: CASSPAQGDYEQYF. The CDR3 nucleotides are TGTGCCAGCTCACCAGCACAGGGCGACTACGAGCAGTACTTC. The complete variable domain, with remaining parts taken from reference TRBV18 and TRBJ2-7, reads NAGVMQNPRHLVRRRGQEARLRCSPMKGHSHVYWYRQLPEEGLKFMVYLQKENIIDESGMPKERFSAEFPKEGPSILRIQQVVRGDSAAYFCASSPAQGDYEQYFGPGTRLTVT.

The V gene is TRBV3-1 (or the pseudogene TRBV3-2), the J gene TRBJ1-6; weak D call: TRBD1 (6 bases). The CDR3 is 15 residues long. Trimming removed 4 bases from V and 5 bases from J, with 12 bases in between. Germline-derived CDR1 and CDR2 are LGHDT and YNNKEL (reference sequence). The CDR3 sequence: CASSLIRGHNSPLHF. The CDR3 nucleotides read TGTGCCAGCAGCCTTATCAGGGGCCATAATTCACCCCTCCACTTT.

CDR3 DNA sequence: TGTGCCAGCAGTTACTCGGCAGGGGATATACGGAATCAGCCCCAGCATTTT. It is translated as CASSYSAGDIRNQPQHF. The rearrangement uses TRBV6-2 or TRBV6-3 and TRBJ1-5; tentative D call: TRBD1 (6 bases). The CDR3 length is 17 residues. Germline V gene sequence: CDR1 MNHEY, CDR2 SVGEGT. V was trimmed by 0 bases and J by 4 bases, leaving 16 bases between them.

The chain links TRBV6-5 to TRBJ2-5, with D possibly TRBD1 on 5 matching bases. Germline V CDR1 and CDR2: MNHEY, SVGAGI. The germline V and J ends were trimmed by 7 bases and 2 bases, with 11 bases remaining between them. This CDR3 is built from 13 residues. CDR3 sequence (DNA): TGTGCCAGCACCAGGGTGCGACAAGAGACCCAGTACTTC. Its translation is CASTRVRQETQYF.

CDR3 loop: CASSLWDRGSYEQYF. CDR3 coding DNA: TGTGCCAGCAGCTTATGGGACAGGGGCTCCTACGAGCAGTACTTC. This chain links TRBV7-9 with TRBJ2-7; 10 nucleotides match TRBD1. The CDR3 has 15 residues. Germline V gene data show CDR1 as SEHNR and CDR2 as FQNEAQ (reference sequence). J was trimmed by 0 bases and V by 2 bases; bases with no gene match: 1.

The chain employs TRBV19 and TRBJ2-7; 11 positions agree with TRBD1. CDR3 length equals 17 residues. V was clipped by 6 bases and J by 2 bases; unmatched bases: 12. Germline lookup yields CDR1 LNHDA and CDR2 SQIVND (reference sequence). The CDR3 loop reads CASRSRTGGDRPYEQYF. The DNA of the CDR3 is TGTGCCAGTAGATCCAGGACAGGGGGCGATCGACCCTACGAGCAGTACTTC.

This clone appeared once. A read error may produce the germline difference seen at one junction end. The V call is TRBV7-7, the J call TRBJ2-7; TRBD1 agrees at 11 bases. CDR3 length: 15 amino acids. Per germline, CDR1 SSHAT and CDR2 FNYEAQ (reference sequence). CDR3 residues: CASSKGQGDTYEQYF. CDR3 bases: TGTGCTAGCAGTAAGGGACAGGGGGATACCTACGAGCAGTACTTC.

This clone was counted between two and nine times. The V and J genes are TRBV18 and TRBJ1-1; D unresolved. The ends were cut back, 3 bases at V and 0 bases at J, with 14 bases in the middle. In germline, CDR1 is KGHSH, CDR2 LQKENI. This CDR3 has 16 residues. DNA for the CDR3: TGTGCCAGCTCACCCCAGGTGGAACCACTGAACACTGAAGCTTTCTTT. It codes for CASSPQVEPLNTEAFF.

The chain carries TRBV3-1 (or the pseudogene TRBV3-2) and TRBJ2-7; 11 bases match TRBD1. After removal of 11 bases from V and 0 bases from J, the junction contained 9 bases not matched to a gene. This CDR3 region has 15 residues. Germline V lookup: CDR1 LGHDT, CDR2 YNNKEL (reference sequence). CDR3: CAGPVGTGGSYEQYF. The CDR3 DNA follows: TGTGCCGGGCCCGTAGGGACAGGGGGCTCCTACGAGCAGTACTTC.

The rearrangement links TRBV5-6 to TRBJ1-5; D call uncertain. The V and J ends lost 4 bases and 6 bases respectively, with 11 bases between them. The CDR3 is 13 residues long. Germline V CDR1 and CDR2: SGHDT, YYEEEE. This CDR3 is CASSPGSSQPQHF. The CDR3 bases are TGTGCCAGCAGCCCCGGGAGCTCTCAGCCCCAGCATTTT.

This clone was counted once. This sequence joins TRBV6-1 and TRBJ2-1, with 8 bases lining up with TRBD2. CDR3 size: 19 residues. Trimming cost V 2 bases and J 7 bases; bases outside gene matches: 19. Germline V gene lookup returns CDR1 MNHNS and CDR2 SASEGT. CDR3 loop: CASSEFPLRGAGEGNEQFF. The CDR3 nucleotides are TGTGCCAGCAGTGAATTCCCCCTCCGAGGAGCGGGGGAAGGGAATGAGCAGTTCTTC.

The table lists this clone with a few counts. The chain joins TRBV24-1 to TRBJ2-3; possible D gene TRBD2, 5 bases. CDR3 length equals 16 residues. Germline CDR1 is KGHDR and CDR2 is SFDVKD. Trimming removed 7 bases at V and 0 bases at J, with 16 bases between. In nucleotides, the CDR3 is TGTGCCACCAGCCCTCTTGCGGGCCTCAGCACAGATACGCAGTATTTT. Encoded protein: CATSPLAGLSTDTQYF.

This clone was seen a single time. The genes are TRBV7-2 and TRBJ2-7, with D possibly being TRBD1 (5 bases). V lost 3 bases, J lost 12 bases, and 15 bases lay in between. The CDR3 runs to 12 residues. The V gene's germline CDR1 is SGHTA and CDR2 FQGNSA. The CDR3 spells CASSLRQLRMYF. The CDR3 DNA reads as TGTGCCAGCAGCTTGCGACAGCTTAGAATGTACTTC.

The chain couples TRBV6-5 to TRBJ1-2; the match to TRBD1 covers 9 bases. CDR3 length: 13 residues. From germline, CDR1 is MNHEY and CDR2 SVGAGI. Trimming removed 6 bases from V and 6 bases from J; junction bases left unmatched: 5. The CDR3 sequence: CASRRGQGDGYTF. As DNA, the CDR3 is TGTGCCAGCAGACGGGGACAGGGAGATGGCTACACCTTC.

The chain joins TRBV9 to TRBJ2-7; 10 bases map to TRBD2. Germline-derived CDR1 and CDR2 are SGDLS and YYNGEE. There are 14 residues in the CDR3. The V segment lost 1 base and the J segment 6 bases; nucleotides outside the gene matches: 4. CDR3 in DNA: TGTGCCAGCAGCGTAAAAGCGGGGGGGCCCGAGCAGTACTTC. Translated, it gives CASSVKAGGPEQYF.

DNA for the CDR3: TGTGCCAGCAGTGAAGTAGCCAATTTAGGGCAGGGGGATGAAAAACTGTTTTTT. This gives the protein CASSEVANLGQGDEKLFF. The chain is built from TRBV6-1 and TRBJ1-4, with TRBD1 matching over 7 bases. CDR1 is MNHNS, CDR2 SASEGT, per germline. The ends lost 1 base at V and 6 bases at J; junction bases unmatched: 14. The length of the CDR3 is 18 residues.

The rearrangement uses TRBV5-3 and TRBJ2-6; 10 bases match TRBD1. TRBV5-3 qualifies as an ORF whose function is uncertain. Germline trimming cut 0 bases from V and 0 bases from J; bases unmatched to any gene: 3. The CDR3 loop spans 18 amino acids. The CDR3 DNA reads as TGTGCCAGAAGCTTGGGGGGACAGGGGCCCTCTGGGGCCAACGTCCTGACTTTC. It is translated as CARSLGGQGPSGANVLTF.

This chain uses TRBV28 with TRBJ1-2, with TRBD1 matching over 10 bases. The germline CDR1 and CDR2 sequences are MDHEN and SYDVKM. The junction had 11 bases not matched to a gene; V was cut back by 0 bases and J by 4 bases. The CDR3 loop spans 18 amino acids. As DNA, the CDR3 is TGTGCCAGCAGTTTATGGCACCATGGACAGGGGGGGGCCTATGGCTACACCTTC. Translated, it gives CASSLWHHGQGGAYGYTF.